A single sample gave rise to the 27 T cell receptor beta chains below, sequenced in a study of beta chain features in type 1 diabetes. Expressed TCRB transcripts were sequenced because the entire RNA isolate underwent reverse transcription. Some clones are missing from TCRdb's copy, which holds only in-frame ones; the method was immunoSEQ multiplex PCR. The table includes hundreds of thousands of clones, around an eighth detected once. Sequencing was performed on naive CD4+ T cells from blood. These receptors came from a man younger than 30 in good health.

In its sample, this clone was seen a few times. V usage is TRBV7-2 and J usage is TRBJ1-2, with 7 bases fitting TRBD1. Unmatched junction bases numbered 6, after V lost 4 bases and J lost 4 bases. The germline gives CDR1 SGHTA, CDR2 FQGNSA. The CDR3 runs to 14 residues. DNA of the CDR3: TGTGCCAGCAGCTGGACAGGCTCCCCCTATGGCTACACCTTC. This codes for CASSWTGSPYGYTF.

The genes are TRBV5-8 and TRBJ2-1; D is undetermined. V was clipped by 2 bases and J by 0 bases, with 12 bases between them. This CDR3 comprises 16 residues. Germline CDR1 reads SGHTS; CDR2 reads YDEGEE. The CDR3 DNA reads as TGTGCCAGCAGCTTTACGAGGCGGAGCTCCTACAATGAGCAGTTCTTC. As protein: CASSFTRRSSYNEQFF.

This chain links TRBV5-4 with TRBJ2-1; perhaps TRBD2 as D (6 bases). V lost 2 bases and J 0 bases, leaving 9 bases between the germline ends. This CDR3 spans 15 amino acids. From germline, CDR1 is SGHNT and CDR2 YYREEE (reference sequence). The DNA of the CDR3 is TGTGCCAGCAGCTTCGGCGGGGCCTCCTACAATGAGCAGTTCTTC. Protein: CASSFGGASYNEQFF.

This clone was detected only a few times. The chain employs TRBV14 and TRBJ2-1; 8 nucleotides align to TRBD2. J was trimmed by 8 bases and V by 0 bases; bases with no gene match: 12. This CDR3 is 17 amino acids long. CDR1 SGHDN and CDR2 FVKESK come from the germline V gene. The CDR3 coding sequence is TGTGCCAGCAGCCAAGATCTTGGGACTAGTGTTTGGGATGAGCAGTTCTTC. As protein: CASSQDLGTSVWDEQFF.

J is TRBJ1-2 and V is TRBV7-3; 12 bases align to TRBD1. Germline V gene sequence: CDR1 SGHTA, CDR2 FQGTGA. The CDR3 has 16 amino acids. Losses at the gene ends were 5 bases for V and 7 bases for J; bases not matched to a gene: 11. The CDR3 DNA reads TGTGCCAGCAGCCCGAATCCGGGACAGGGGGCTGCTGGCTACACCTTC. Its protein product is CASSPNPGQGAAGYTF. Drawing the rest from reference TRBV7-3 and TRBJ1-2, the complete variable domain is GAGVSQTPSNKVTEKGKYVELRCDPISGHTALYWYRQSLGQGPEFLIYFQGTGAADDSGLPNDRFFAVRPEGSVSTLKIQRTERGDSAVYLCASSPNPGQGAAGYTFGSGTRLTVV.

The CDR3 DNA sequence: TGTGCCAGCAGCTCTCATATCCTAGCGGAGTCCGGGGAGCTGTTTTTT. It translates to CASSSHILAESGELFF. The rearrangement uses TRBV7-3 and TRBJ2-2, with 7 nucleotides matching TRBD2. The germline V gene encodes CDR1 SGHTA and CDR2 FQGTGA. V dropped 4 bases and J dropped 6; count of bases not matched to a gene: 11. The CDR3 is made up of 16 amino acids.

The J gene is TRBJ2-1, the V gene TRBV19, with D hard to call. Trimming left V 3 bases short and J 2 bases short, with 11 bases between. Looked up from germline, CDR1 is LNHDA and CDR2 is SQIVND (reference sequence). The CDR3 spans 15 residues. CDR3 sequence: CASSIEVNTYNEQFF. The DNA of the CDR3 is TGTGCCAGTAGTATCGAGGTAAACACCTACAATGAGCAGTTCTTC.

In its sample, this clone was seen a few times. The V gene is TRBV9, the J gene TRBJ1-2, with 7 bases aligning to TRBD1. Per the germline V gene, CDR1 is SGDLS and CDR2 is YYNGEE. The V segment lost 2 bases and the J segment 13 bases; nucleotides outside the gene matches: 5. CDR3 length: 11 residues. CDR3 sequence (DNA): TGTGCCAGCAGCGTGGAAGGGGGCGTCACCTTC. Its translation: CASSVEGGVTF.

This clone was seen a few times. This chain uses TRBV29-1 with TRBJ2-1; 7 nucleotides agree with TRBD1. The CDR3 extends over 15 amino acids. The V and J ends lost 6 bases and 2 bases, in that order; junction bases with no gene match: 10. The germline V gene has CDR1 SQVTM and CDR2 ANQGSEA. CDR3 protein: CSVRRSDRAYNEQFF. The CDR3 nucleotides are TGCAGCGTCCGGAGGAGCGACAGGGCCTACAATGAGCAGTTCTTC.

This clone showed up just a few times. This chain joins TRBV9 and TRBJ2-5; D is uncertain. Trimming stripped 3 bases from V and 4 bases from J, with 16 bases between. The CDR3 runs 15 residues. CDR1 and CDR2 (germline): SGDLS, YYNGEE. The CDR3 region has the DNA TGTGCCAGCAGCGCGAACCAGACACCGCGAGAGACCCAGTACTTC. Protein: CASSANQTPRETQYF. The variable domain in full, with the rest retrieved from reference TRBV9 and TRBJ2-5, is DSGVTQTPKHLITATGQRVTLRCSPRSGDLSVYWYQQSLDQGLQFLIQYYNGEERAKGNILERFSAQQFPDLHSELNLSSLELGDSALYFCASSANQTPRETQYFGPGTRLLVL.

This clone was seen a few times. The rearrangement joins TRBV29-1 to TRBJ2-6; 7 bases are shared with TRBD1. The germline gives CDR1 SQVTM, CDR2 ANQGSEA. V was clipped by 5 bases and J by 2 bases; unmatched bases: 3. The CDR3 loop spans 14 amino acids. CDR3 protein: CSVRTGAGANVLTF. For the CDR3, the DNA is TGCAGCGTTCGAACAGGGGCTGGGGCCAACGTCCTGACTTTC.

The CDR3 here is CASSASVGEQYF. The CDR3 DNA reads TGTGCCAGCAGCGCTAGTGTGGGCGAGCAGTACTTC. The chain carries TRBV7-2 and TRBJ2-7; no reliable D call. With 5 bases removed from V and 6 bases from J, the gap between germline ends came to 11 bases. CDR3 size: 12 residues. The germline CDR1 and CDR2 sequences are SGHTA and FQGNSA.

The chain recombines TRBV9 with TRBJ2-4; D gene ambiguous. V was trimmed by 0 bases and J by 5 bases, leaving 6 bases between them. The CDR3 contains 13 residues. The germline CDR1 and CDR2 sequences are SGDLS and YYNGEE. The CDR3 DNA reads as TGTGCCAGCAGCGTAGATGTCGAAAACATTCAGTACTTC. As protein: CASSVDVENIQYF.

V gene TRBV7-2 combines with J gene TRBJ1-1; 7 nucleotides align to TRBD1. V shed 2 bases, J shed 1 base, and the junction held 13 bases outside the gene matches. CDR3 length equals 18 residues. The germline CDR1 and CDR2 sequences are SGHTA and FQGNSA. CDR3 bases: TGTGCCAGCAGCTTATTTAAACAGGGGTTGGTACGGAACACTGAAGCTTTCTTT. Protein product: CASSLFKQGLVRNTEAFF.

This clone was observed a handful of times. J is TRBJ1-1 and V is TRBV5-1, with D hard to call. Germline V gene lookup returns CDR1 SGHRS and CDR2 YFSETQ. Trimming took 2 bases from V and 1 from J, leaving 6 bases between them. The CDR3 is made up of 13 amino acids. The CDR3 DNA reads as TGCGCCAGCAGCTTTTCCAGGAACACTGAAGCTTTCTTT. Amino acids: CASSFSRNTEAFF.

The CDR3 bases are TGCAGCGTTGGGACAGGAGTTGGCGCTAACTATGGCTACACCTTC. Translating it yields CSVGTGVGANYGYTF. The V call is TRBV29-1, the J call TRBJ1-2; 7 nucleotides agree with TRBD1. The CDR3 has 15 residues. The germline gives CDR1 SQVTM, CDR2 ANQGSEA. Unmatched junction bases numbered 8, after V lost 4 bases and J lost 0 bases.

This clone was detected a few times. The V gene is TRBV28, the J gene TRBJ2-5, with TRBD2 identical over 10 bases. The CDR3 sequence is 16 residues long. J lost 9 bases, V lost 4 bases, and 14 bases had no gene match. Germline V gene lookup returns CDR1 MDHEN and CDR2 SYDVKM. In DNA, the CDR3 is TGTGCCAGCAGTTCCCCGACTAGCGGGCCTGAGGGGGCCCAGTACTTC. Translation: CASSSPTSGPEGAQYF.

The chain employs TRBV4-1 and TRBJ1-2, with D possibly being TRBD1 (6 bases). This CDR3 contains 17 residues. Germline V gene lookup returns CDR1 MGHRA and CDR2 YSYEKL. Trimming removed 0 bases at V and 3 bases at J, with 17 bases between. CDR3 region: CASSQDRSQGSDYGYTF. The CDR3, as DNA: TGCGCCAGCAGCCAAGATAGGTCCCAGGGGAGCGACTATGGCTACACCTTC.

Only a few counts were recorded for this clone. The chain couples TRBV30 to TRBJ1-5; possibly TRBD1 for D (5 bases). CDR1 GTSNPN and CDR2 SVGIG come from the germline V gene (reference sequence). Trimming cost V 0 bases and J 2 bases, with 11 bases left between them. This CDR3 spans 15 amino acids. The CDR3 sequence is CAWSVAGGGNQPQHF. In DNA, the CDR3 is TGTGCCTGGAGTGTAGCGGGGGGGGGCAATCAGCCCCAGCATTTT.

On this clone itself: Distinct nucleotide sequences in the sample also encode this CDR3. This chain links TRBV5-1 with TRBJ1-4; tentatively, D is TRBD1 (6 bases). CDR3 size: 14 residues. Germline V lookup: CDR1 SGHRS, CDR2 YFSETQ. The V gene lost 1 base and the J gene lost 4 bases, with 8 bases spanning the gap. CDR3 DNA sequence: TGCGCCAGCAGCTTGACAGGGCTTAATGAAAAACTGTTTTTT. Residues: CASSLTGLNEKLFF. The full variable domain, with the rest looked up from reference TRBV5-1 and TRBJ1-4, is KAGVTQTPRYLIKTRGQQVTLSCSPISGHRSVSWYQQTPGQGLQFLFEYFSETQRNKGNFPGRFSGRQFSNSRSEMNVSTLELGDSALYLCASSLTGLNEKLFFGSGTQLSVL.

V gene TRBV27 combines with J gene TRBJ1-5; D is uncertain. The length of the CDR3 is 12 residues. From germline, CDR1 is MNHEY and CDR2 SMNVEV (reference sequence). CDR3 sequence: CAEVHSNQPQHF. CDR3 nucleotides: TGTGCAGAGGTTCATAGCAATCAGCCCCAGCATTTT.

The chain has TRBV4-2 and TRBJ2-1; possibly TRBD2 for D (6 bases). The CDR3 sequence is 15 residues long. Germline CDR1 and CDR2: LGHNA and YNFKEQ. Trimming stripped 4 bases from V and 2 bases from J, with 12 bases between. DNA of the CDR3: TGTGCCAGCAGCCGCGGGGACTCCGCCTACAATGAGCAGTTCTTC. It encodes CASSRGDSAYNEQFF.

J is TRBJ2-7 and V is TRBV2, with D perhaps matching TRBD1 (6 bases). CDR1 is SNHLY, CDR2 FYNNEI, per germline. The CDR3 is 15 residues long. Trimming cost V 4 bases and J 3 bases, with 16 bases left between them. Written as DNA, the CDR3 is TGTGCCAGCAGTGTCTACGGGACACAAGTCTACGAGCAGTACTTC. Its protein is CASSVYGTQVYEQYF. Drawing the rest from reference TRBV2 and TRBJ2-7, the complete variable domain is EPEVTQTPSHQVTQMGQEVILRCVPISNHLYFYWYRQILGQKVEFLVSFYNNEISEKSEIFDDQFSVERPDGSNFTLKIRSTKLEDSAMYFCASSVYGTQVYEQYFGPGTRLTVT.

V usage is TRBV28 and J usage is TRBJ2-1; D call uncertain. This CDR3 spans 13 amino acids. V was pared by 1 base and J by 9 bases, with 10 bases between. CDR1 is MDHEN, CDR2 SYDVKM, per germline. In DNA form, the CDR3 reads TGTGCCAGCAGTTTATCGAGGTACGGTGAGCAGTTCTTC. Protein product: CASSLSRYGEQFF. The whole variable domain, filled in from reference TRBV28 and TRBJ2-1, reads DVKVTQSSRYLVKRTGEKVFLECVQDMDHENMFWYRQDPGLGLRLIYFSYDVKMKEKGDIPEGYSVSREKKERFSLILESASTNQTSMYLCASSLSRYGEQFFGPGTRLTVL.

In its sample, this clone was seen a few times. The chain recombines TRBV5-1 with TRBJ2-3; TRBD2 is a possible D gene (6 bases). V was pared by 0 bases and J by 0 bases, with 11 bases between. CDR1 SGHRS and CDR2 YFSETQ come from the germline V gene. This CDR3 comprises 16 residues. This CDR3 reads CASSLVSRESTDTQYF. The CDR3 nucleotides read TGCGCCAGCAGCTTGGTCTCGCGGGAAAGCACAGATACGCAGTATTTT.

The chain recombines TRBV14 with TRBJ1-1; the D gene is possibly TRBD1 (6 bases). Germline loops: CDR1 SGHDN, CDR2 FVKESK. The V end lost 4 bases, the J end lost 4 bases, and 13 bases lay between the germline ends. The CDR3 contains 14 residues. The chain's CDR3 is CASSLVRGSTEAFF. The CDR3 bases are TGTGCCAGCAGCCTCGTCAGGGGTAGCACTGAAGCTTTCTTT.

The rearrangement joins TRBV7-2 to TRBJ2-1; D uncertain. V shed 7 bases and J shed 0 bases, with 13 bases lying between them. CDR1 and CDR2 (germline): SGHTA, FQGNSA. This CDR3 contains 15 residues. CDR3 residues: CASTPMVVSYNEQFF. CDR3 in DNA: TGTGCCAGCACCCCGATGGTAGTCTCCTACAATGAGCAGTTCTTC.